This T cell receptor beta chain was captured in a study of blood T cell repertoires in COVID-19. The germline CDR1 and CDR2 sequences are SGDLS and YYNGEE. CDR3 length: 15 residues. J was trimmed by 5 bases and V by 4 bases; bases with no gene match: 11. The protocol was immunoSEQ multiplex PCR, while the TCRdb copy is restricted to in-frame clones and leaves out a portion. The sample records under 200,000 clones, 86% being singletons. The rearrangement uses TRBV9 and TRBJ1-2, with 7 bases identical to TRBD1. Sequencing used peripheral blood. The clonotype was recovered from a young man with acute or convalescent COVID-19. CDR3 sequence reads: CASSPEVTGKYGYTF. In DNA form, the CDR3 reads TGTGCCAGCAGCCCAGAAGTGACAGGGAAGTATGGCTACACCTTC.